This TCR beta chain was profiled in a study of cytomegalovirus exposure and HLA in healthy donors. PCR amplification relied on 60 Vbeta primers (plus 13 Jbeta primers). TCRdb's copy holds only in-frame clones and misses some; the assay was immunoSEQ multiplex PCR. The listing contains about 100,000 clones. General study points: Several of the most significant clusters were apparently associated with common viral pathogens in a later analysis. Cytomegalovirus-associated TCR beta chains were listed, numbering under 200.

V was pared by 3 bases and J by 4 bases, with 3 bases between. Germline loops: CDR1 SQVTM, CDR2 ANQGSEA. This CDR3 contains 10 residues. Details on this clone: Its target is unknown.

This sequence originates from a girl aged 5-17 years in good health and CMV-seropositive. The specimen was PBMCs. This chain joins TRBV29-1 and TRBJ2-5; D remains ambiguous. The CDR3 region has the DNA TGCAGCGTTGACGTAGAGACCCAGTACTTC. Protein product: CSVDVETQYF.